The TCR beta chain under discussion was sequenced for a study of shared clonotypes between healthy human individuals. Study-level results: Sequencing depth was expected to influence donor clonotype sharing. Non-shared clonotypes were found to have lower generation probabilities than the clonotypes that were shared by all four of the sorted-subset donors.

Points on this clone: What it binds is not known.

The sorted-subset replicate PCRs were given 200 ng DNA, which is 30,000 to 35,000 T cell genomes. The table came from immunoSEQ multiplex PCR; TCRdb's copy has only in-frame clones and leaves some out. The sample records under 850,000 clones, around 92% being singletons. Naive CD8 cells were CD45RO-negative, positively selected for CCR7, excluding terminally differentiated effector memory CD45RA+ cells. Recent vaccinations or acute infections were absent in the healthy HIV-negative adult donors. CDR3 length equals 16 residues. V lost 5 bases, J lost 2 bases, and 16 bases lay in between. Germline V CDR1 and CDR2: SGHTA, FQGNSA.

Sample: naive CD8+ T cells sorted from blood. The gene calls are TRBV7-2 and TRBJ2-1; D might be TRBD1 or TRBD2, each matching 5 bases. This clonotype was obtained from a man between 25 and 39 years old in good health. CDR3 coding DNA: TGTGCCAGCAGCCCGTCCGGGACGCCGGCCTACAATGAGCAGTTCTTC. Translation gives CASSPSGTPAYNEQFF.